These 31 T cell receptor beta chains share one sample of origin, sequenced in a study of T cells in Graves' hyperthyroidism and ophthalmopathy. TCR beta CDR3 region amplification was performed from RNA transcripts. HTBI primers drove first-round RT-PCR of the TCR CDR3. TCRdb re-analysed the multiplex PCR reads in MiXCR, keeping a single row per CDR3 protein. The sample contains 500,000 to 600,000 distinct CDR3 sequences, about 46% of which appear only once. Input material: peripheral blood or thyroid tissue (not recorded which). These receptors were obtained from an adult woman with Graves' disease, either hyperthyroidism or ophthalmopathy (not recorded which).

The CDR3 DNA reads as TGTGCCAGCAGTGCCCATGCAGGGGCTAATGGCTACACCTTC. Residues: CASSAHAGANGYTF. This sequence joins TRBV27 and TRBJ1-2, with D perhaps matching TRBD1 (6 bases). CDR3 length: 14 amino acids. Germline V gene lookup returns CDR1 MNHEY and CDR2 SMNVEV (reference sequence). V lost 5 bases to trimming and J lost 6 bases, with 16 bases between them.

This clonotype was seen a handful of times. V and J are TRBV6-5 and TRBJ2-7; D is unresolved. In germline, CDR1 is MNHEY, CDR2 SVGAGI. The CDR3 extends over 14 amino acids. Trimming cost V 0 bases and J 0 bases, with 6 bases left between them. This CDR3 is CASSYSTDSYEQYF. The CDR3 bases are TGTGCCAGCAGTTACTCGACGGACTCCTACGAGCAGTACTTC.

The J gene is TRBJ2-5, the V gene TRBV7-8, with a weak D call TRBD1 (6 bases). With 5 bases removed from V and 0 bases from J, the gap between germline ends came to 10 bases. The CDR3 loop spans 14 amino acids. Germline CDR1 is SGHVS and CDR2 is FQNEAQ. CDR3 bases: TGTGCCAGCAGCAACAGGGTCGACCAAGAGACCCAGTACTTC. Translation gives CASSNRVDQETQYF.

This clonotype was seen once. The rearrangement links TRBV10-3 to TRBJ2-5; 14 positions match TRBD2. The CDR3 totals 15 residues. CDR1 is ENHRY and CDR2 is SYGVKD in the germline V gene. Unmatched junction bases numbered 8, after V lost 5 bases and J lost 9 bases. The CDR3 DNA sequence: TGTGCCATCAGTCCTGCCGGACTAGCGGGAGGCCCCCAGTACTTC. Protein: CAISPAGLAGGPQYF.

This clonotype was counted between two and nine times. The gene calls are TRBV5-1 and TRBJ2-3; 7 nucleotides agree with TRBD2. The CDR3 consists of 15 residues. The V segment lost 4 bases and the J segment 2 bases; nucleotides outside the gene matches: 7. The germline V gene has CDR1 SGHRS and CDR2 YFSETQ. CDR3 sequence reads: CASSPWTSPTDTQYF. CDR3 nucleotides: TGCGCCAGCAGCCCCTGGACTAGTCCCACAGATACGCAGTATTTT. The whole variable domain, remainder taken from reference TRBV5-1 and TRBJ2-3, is KAGVTQTPRYLIKTRGQQVTLSCSPISGHRSVSWYQQTPGQGLQFLFEYFSETQRNKGNFPGRFSGRQFSNSRSEMNVSTLELGDSALYLCASSPWTSPTDTQYFGPGTRLTVL.

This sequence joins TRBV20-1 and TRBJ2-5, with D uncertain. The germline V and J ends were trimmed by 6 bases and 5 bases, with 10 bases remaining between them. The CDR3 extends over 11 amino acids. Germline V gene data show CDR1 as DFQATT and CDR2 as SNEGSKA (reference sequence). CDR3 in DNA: TGCAGTGCCCGGTTGGTGGAGACCCAGTACTTC. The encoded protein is CSARLVETQYF.

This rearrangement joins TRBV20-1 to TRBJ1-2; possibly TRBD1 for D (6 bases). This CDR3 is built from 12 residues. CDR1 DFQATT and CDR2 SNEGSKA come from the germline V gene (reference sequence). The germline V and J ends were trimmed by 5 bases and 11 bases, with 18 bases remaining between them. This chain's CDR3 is CSAADGGLGYTF. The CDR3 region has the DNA TGCAGTGCTGCCGATGGGGGCCTTGGTTACACCTTC.

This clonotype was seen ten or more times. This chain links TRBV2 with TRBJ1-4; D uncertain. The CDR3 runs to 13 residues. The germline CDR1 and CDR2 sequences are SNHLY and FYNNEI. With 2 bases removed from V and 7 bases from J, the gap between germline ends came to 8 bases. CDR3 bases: TGTGCCAGCAGTGAACAGTGGGGTGAAAAACTGTTTTTT. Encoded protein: CASSEQWGEKLFF. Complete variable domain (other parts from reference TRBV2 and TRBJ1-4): EPEVTQTPSHQVTQMGQEVILRCVPISNHLYFYWYRQILGQKVEFLVSFYNNEISEKSEIFDDQFSVERPDGSNFTLKIRSTKLEDSAMYFCASSEQWGEKLFFGSGTQLSVL.

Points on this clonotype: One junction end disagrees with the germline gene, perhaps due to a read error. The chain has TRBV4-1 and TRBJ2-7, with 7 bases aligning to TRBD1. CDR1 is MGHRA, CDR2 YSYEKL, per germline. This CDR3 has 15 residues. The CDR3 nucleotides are TGTGCCAGCAGCCAAGAGGGGGACAGCTCCTACGAGCAGTACTTC. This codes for CASSQEGDSSYEQYF.

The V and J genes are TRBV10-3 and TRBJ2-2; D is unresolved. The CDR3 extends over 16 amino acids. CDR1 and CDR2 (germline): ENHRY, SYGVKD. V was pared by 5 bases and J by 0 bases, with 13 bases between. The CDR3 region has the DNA TGTGCCATCAGTTTGACGGAACACTCGAACACCGGGGAGCTGTTTTTT. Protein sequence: CAISLTEHSNTGELFF.

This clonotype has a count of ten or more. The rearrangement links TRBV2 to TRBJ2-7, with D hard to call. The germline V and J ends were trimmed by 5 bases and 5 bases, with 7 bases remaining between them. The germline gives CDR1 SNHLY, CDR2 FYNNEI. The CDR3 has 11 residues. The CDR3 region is CASSPHNEQYF. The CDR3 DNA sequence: TGTGCCAGCAGTCCCCACAACGAGCAGTACTTC. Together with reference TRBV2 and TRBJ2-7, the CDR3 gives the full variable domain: EPEVTQTPSHQVTQMGQEVILRCVPISNHLYFYWYRQILGQKVEFLVSFYNNEISEKSEIFDDQFSVERPDGSNFTLKIRSTKLEDSAMYFCASSPHNEQYFGPGTRLTVT.

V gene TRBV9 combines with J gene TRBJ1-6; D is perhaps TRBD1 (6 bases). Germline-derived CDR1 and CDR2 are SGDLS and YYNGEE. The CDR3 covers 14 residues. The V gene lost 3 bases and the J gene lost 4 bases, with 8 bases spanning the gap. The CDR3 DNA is TGTGCCAGCAGCGCCGGACAGTATAATTCACCCCTCCACTTT. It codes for CASSAGQYNSPLHF.

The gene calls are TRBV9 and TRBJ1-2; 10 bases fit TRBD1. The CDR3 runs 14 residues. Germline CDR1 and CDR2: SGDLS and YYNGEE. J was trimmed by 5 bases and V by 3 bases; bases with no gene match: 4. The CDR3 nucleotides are TGTGCCAGCAGCGCGGGGACAGGGGAGTATGGCTACACCTTC. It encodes CASSAGTGEYGYTF.

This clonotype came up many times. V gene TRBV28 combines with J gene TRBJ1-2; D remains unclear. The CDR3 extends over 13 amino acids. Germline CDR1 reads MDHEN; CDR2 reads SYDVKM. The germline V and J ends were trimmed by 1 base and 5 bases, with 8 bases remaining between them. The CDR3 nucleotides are TGTGCCAGCAGTTTATTAGGCCATTATGGCTACACCTTC. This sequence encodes CASSLLGHYGYTF.

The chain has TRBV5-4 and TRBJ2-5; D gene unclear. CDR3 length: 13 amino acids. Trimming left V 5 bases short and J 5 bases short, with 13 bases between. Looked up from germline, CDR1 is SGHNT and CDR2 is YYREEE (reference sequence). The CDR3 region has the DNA TGTGCCAGCAGGCTGGAGCGTTTGGAGACCCAGTACTTC. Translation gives CASRLERLETQYF.

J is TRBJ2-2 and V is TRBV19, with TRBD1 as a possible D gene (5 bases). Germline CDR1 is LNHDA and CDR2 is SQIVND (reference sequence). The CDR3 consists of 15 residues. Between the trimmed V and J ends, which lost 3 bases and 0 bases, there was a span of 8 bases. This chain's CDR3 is CASSIGAPNTGELFF. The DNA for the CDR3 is TGTGCCAGTAGTATTGGGGCCCCGAACACCGGGGAGCTGTTTTTT.

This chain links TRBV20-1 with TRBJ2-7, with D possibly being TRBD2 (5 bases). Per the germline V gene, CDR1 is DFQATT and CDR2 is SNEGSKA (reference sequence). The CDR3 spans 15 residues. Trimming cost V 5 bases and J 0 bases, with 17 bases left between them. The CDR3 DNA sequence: TGCAGTGCTTTTACGTATAGCGAACGCTCCTACGAGCAGTACTTC. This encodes CSAFTYSERSYEQYF.

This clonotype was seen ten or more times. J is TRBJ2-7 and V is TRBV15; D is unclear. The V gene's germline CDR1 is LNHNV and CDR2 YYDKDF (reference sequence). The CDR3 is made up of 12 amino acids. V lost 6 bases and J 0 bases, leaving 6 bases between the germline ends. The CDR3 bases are TGTGCCACCAGATCAAGCTCCTACGAGCAGTACTTC. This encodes CATRSSSYEQYF.

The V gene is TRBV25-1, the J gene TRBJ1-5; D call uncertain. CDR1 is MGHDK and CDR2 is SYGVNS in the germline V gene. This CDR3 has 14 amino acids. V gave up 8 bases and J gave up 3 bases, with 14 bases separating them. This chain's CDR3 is CASSPRPINQPQHF. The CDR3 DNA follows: TGTGCCAGCTCACCACGGCCCATCAATCAGCCCCAGCATTTT.

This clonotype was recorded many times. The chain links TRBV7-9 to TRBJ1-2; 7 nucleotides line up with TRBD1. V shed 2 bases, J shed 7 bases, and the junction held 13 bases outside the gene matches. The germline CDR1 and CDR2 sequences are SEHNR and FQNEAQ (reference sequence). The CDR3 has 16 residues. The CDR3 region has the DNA TGTGCCAGCAGCTTATCCTACACGGGACAGTACAGTGGCTACACCTTC. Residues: CASSLSYTGQYSGYTF.

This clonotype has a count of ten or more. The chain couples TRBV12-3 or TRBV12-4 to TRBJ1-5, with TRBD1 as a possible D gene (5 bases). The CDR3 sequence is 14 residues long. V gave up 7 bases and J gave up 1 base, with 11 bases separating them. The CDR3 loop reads CASTSGVSNQPQHF. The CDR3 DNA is TGTGCCAGCACCTCGGGGGTCAGCAATCAGCCCCAGCATTTT.

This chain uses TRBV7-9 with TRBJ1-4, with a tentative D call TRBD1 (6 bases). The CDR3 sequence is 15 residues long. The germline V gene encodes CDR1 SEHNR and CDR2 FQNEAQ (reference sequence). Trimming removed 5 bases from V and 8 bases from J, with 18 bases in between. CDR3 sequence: CASSPNPGDMEKLFF. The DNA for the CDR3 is TGTGCCAGCAGCCCAAACCCCGGGGACATGGAAAAACTGTTTTTT.

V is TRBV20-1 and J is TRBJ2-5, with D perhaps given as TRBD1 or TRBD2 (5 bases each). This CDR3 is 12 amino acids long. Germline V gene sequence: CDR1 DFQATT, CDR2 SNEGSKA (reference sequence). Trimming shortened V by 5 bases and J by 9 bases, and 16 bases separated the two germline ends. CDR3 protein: CSAEGPGWAQYF. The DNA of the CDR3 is TGCAGTGCTGAGGGACCGGGGTGGGCCCAGTACTTC.

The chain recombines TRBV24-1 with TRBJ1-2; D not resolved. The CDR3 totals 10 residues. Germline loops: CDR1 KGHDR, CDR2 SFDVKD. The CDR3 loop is CARREGGYTF. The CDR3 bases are TGTGCTAGAAGGGAAGGCGGCTACACCTTC.

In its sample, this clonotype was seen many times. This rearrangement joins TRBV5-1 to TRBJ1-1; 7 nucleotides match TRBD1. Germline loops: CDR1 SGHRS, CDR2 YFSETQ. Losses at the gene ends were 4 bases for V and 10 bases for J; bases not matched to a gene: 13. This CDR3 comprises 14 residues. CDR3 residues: CASSKDDAQGRAFF. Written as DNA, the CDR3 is TGCGCCAGCAGCAAGGACGACGCACAGGGGAGAGCTTTCTTT. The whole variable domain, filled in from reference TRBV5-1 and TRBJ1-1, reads KAGVTQTPRYLIKTRGQQVTLSCSPISGHRSVSWYQQTPGQGLQFLFEYFSETQRNKGNFPGRFSGRQFSNSRSEMNVSTLELGDSALYLCASSKDDAQGRAFFGQGTRLTVV.

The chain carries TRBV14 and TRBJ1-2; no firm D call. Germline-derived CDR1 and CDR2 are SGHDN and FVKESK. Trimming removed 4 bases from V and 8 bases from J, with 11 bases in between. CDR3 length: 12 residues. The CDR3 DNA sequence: TGTGCCAGCAGCCGTGGGTCGGGAGGCTACACCTTC. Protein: CASSRGSGGYTF. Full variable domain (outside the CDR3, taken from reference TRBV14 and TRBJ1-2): EAGVTQFPSHSVIEKGQTVTLRCDPISGHDNLYWYRRVMGKEIKFLLHFVKESKQDESGMPNNRFLAERTGGTYSTLKVQPAELEDSGVYFCASSRGSGGYTFGSGTRLTVV.

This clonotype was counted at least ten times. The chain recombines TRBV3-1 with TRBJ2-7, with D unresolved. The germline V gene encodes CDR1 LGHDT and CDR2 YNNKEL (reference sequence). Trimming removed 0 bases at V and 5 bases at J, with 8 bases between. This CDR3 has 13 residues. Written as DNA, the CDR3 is TGTGCCAGCAGCCAAGATGCGGCACACGAGCAGTACTTC. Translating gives CASSQDAAHEQYF.

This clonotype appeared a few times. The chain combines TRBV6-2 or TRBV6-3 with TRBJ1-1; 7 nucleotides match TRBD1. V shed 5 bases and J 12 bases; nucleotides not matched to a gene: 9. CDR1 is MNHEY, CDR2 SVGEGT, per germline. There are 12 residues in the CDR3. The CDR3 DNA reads TGTGCCAGCAGTGAAAGACAGGGAAGGACTTTCTTT. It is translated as CASSERQGRTFF.

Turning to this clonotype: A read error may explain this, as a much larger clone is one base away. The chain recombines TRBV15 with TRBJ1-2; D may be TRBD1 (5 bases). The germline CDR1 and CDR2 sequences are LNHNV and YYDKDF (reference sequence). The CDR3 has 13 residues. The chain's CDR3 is CASSPGRHYGHTF. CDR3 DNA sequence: TGTGCCAGCAGCCCGGGACGGCACTATGGCCACACCTTC.

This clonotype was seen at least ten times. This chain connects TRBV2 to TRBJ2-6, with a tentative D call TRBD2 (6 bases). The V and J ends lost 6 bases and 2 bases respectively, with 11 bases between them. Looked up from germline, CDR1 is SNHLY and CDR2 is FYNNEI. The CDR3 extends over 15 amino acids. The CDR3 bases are TGTGCCAGCAGCCCGTGGGGGGCTGGGGCCAACGTCCTGACTTTC. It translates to CASSPWGAGANVLTF.

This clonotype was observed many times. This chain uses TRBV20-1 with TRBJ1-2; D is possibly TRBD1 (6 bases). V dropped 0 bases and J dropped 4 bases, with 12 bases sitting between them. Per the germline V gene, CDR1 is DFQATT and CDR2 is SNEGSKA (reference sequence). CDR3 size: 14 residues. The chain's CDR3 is CSARDYRAVYGYTF. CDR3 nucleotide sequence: TGCAGTGCTAGAGATTACAGGGCGGTCTATGGCTACACCTTC.